This T cell receptor beta chain derives from a study of blood T cell repertoires in COVID-19. Background on the study: Sites across the United States, Italy and Spain contributed samples from acute and convalescent COVID-19. PBMCs, B-cell-depleted T cells, or T cells were the source of the cDNA or gDNA that made up the material.

The V end was cut by 3 bases, the J end by 2 bases, with 19 bases between. Germline CDR1 KGHSH, CDR2 LQKENI. The CDR3 covers 17 residues. Original data processing: The authors estimated nucleated cell counts from reference gene primer amplification. Produced via immunoSEQ multiplex PCR; TCRdb's table is partial and in-frame only. The V and J calls and clone size were taken over from that table, and D and trimming were inferred from the DNA. The data show 30,000 or so clones, about 92% seen once. The V and J genes are TRBV18 and TRBJ1-2; tentative D call: TRBD1 (6 bases). The origin of this receptor is a male donor with active COVID-19. Source material: peripheral blood. CDR3 loop: CASSPSANRGGNYGYTF. CDR3 in DNA: TGTGCCAGCTCACCGAGTGCTAACCGGGGGGGCAACTATGGCTACACCTTC.